These 27 T cell receptor beta chains share one sample of origin, sequenced in a study of blood T cell repertoires in COVID-19. Produced via immunoSEQ multiplex PCR; TCRdb's table is partial and in-frame only. The repertoire holds 120,000 or so clones, with 55% to 70% as singletons. Sequencing was done on a sample of peripheral blood. The receptor source for this set is an older woman with acute or convalescent COVID-19.

The chain is built from TRBV29-1 and TRBJ2-5, with 10 bases aligning to TRBD1. Trimming took 8 bases from V and 5 from J; bases not matched to a gene: 11. The CDR3 has 14 amino acids. Germline V gene data show CDR1 as SQVTM and CDR2 as ANQGSEA. CDR3 bases: TGCAGCTCTAGGGGGACAGGGGTTGACGAGACCCAGTACTTC. It codes for CSSRGTGVDETQYF.

The rearrangement joins TRBV25-1 to TRBJ2-7; D uncertain. The V end was cut by 3 bases, the J end by 2 bases, with 11 bases between. This CDR3 comprises 14 residues. Germline V gene sequence: CDR1 MGHDK, CDR2 SYGVNS. The CDR3 DNA reads as TGTGCCAGCAGTGATGAGACAACGACCTACGAGCAGTACTTC. Protein product: CASSDETTTYEQYF.

This clone was counted a single time. The chain carries TRBV5-1 and TRBJ1-1; no definite D call. This CDR3 has 13 residues. V was clipped by 0 bases and J by 3 bases, with 6 bases between them. Germline V CDR1 and CDR2: SGHRS, YFSETQ. CDR3 sequence (DNA): TGCGCCAGCAGCTTGGTCCGGGACACTGAAGCTTTCTTT. This gives the protein CASSLVRDTEAFF.

The V and J genes are TRBV7-3 and TRBJ1-1; 11 bases are a match to TRBD1. In germline, CDR1 is SGHTA, CDR2 FQGTGA. Trimming removed 5 bases from V and 8 bases from J; junction bases left unmatched: 4. CDR3 length: 13 residues. This chain's CDR3 is CASSLGTGGEAFF. CDR3 DNA sequence: TGTGCCAGCAGCCTCGGGACAGGGGGAGAAGCTTTCTTT.

The chain couples TRBV7-2 to TRBJ2-5; 8 nucleotides match TRBD2. With V trimmed by 5 bases and J by 5 bases, 4 bases remained unmatched. Germline CDR1 is SGHTA and CDR2 is FQGNSA. This CDR3 is built from 13 residues. The CDR3 sequence: CASSRTSTETQYF. DNA of the CDR3: TGTGCCAGCAGCCGGACTAGCACGGAGACCCAGTACTTC.

The chain carries TRBV5-4 and TRBJ1-2; 10 positions match TRBD1. Germline V lookup: CDR1 SGHNT, CDR2 YYREEE (reference sequence). J lost 4 bases, V lost 4 bases, and 10 bases had no gene match. The CDR3 consists of 16 residues. In nucleotides, the CDR3 is TGTGCCAGCAGCCCCGGGCGACAGGGGGCTATCTATGGCTACACCTTC. Encoded protein: CASSPGRQGAIYGYTF.

The V call is TRBV6-4, the J call TRBJ1-5, with D unclear. Trimming took off 6 bases at V and 4 bases at J, with 10 bases between the two ends. This CDR3 has 13 amino acids. In germline, CDR1 is MRHNA, CDR2 SNTAGT. The CDR3 DNA sequence: TGTGCCAGCAGCCCCGGTGGTAATCAGCCCCAGCATTTT. Translation gives CASSPGGNQPQHF.

This clone was observed at least ten times. This sequence joins TRBV29-1 and TRBJ2-7; 8 bases are a match to TRBD2. In germline, CDR1 is SQVTM, CDR2 ANQGSEA. V lost 6 bases and J lost 6; bases outside the gene matches: 10. The CDR3 length is 13 residues. CDR3 DNA sequence: TGCAGCGTCGCGGGCGGGGGGTTGAGCGAGCAGTACTTC. Protein: CSVAGGGLSEQYF.

In nucleotides, the CDR3 is TGTGCCAGCAGTAGTAAGACAGACTCTGGAAACACCATATATTTT. Translated: CASSSKTDSGNTIYF. The chain joins TRBV6-5 to TRBJ1-3, with D possibly TRBD1 on 5 matching bases. From germline, CDR1 is MNHEY and CDR2 SVGAGI. Trimming left V 5 bases short and J 0 bases short, with 11 bases between. The CDR3 extends over 15 amino acids.

This chain uses TRBV7-2 with TRBJ2-5; 7 bases agree with TRBD1. V lost 5 bases, J lost 2 bases, and 2 bases stayed unmatched. Germline values: CDR1 SGHTA, CDR2 FQGNSA. This CDR3 has 13 amino acids. CDR3 DNA: TGTGCCAGCAGCCGGGACAGACAAGAGACCCAGTACTTC. Amino acids: CASSRDRQETQYF. Full variable domain (missing parts from reference TRBV7-2 and TRBJ2-5): GAGVSQSPSNKVTEKGKDVELRCDPISGHTALYWYRQSLGQGLEFLIYFQGNSAPDKSGLPSDRFSAERTGGSVSTLTIQRTQQEDSAVYLCASSRDRQETQYFGPGTRLLVL.

The chain links TRBV7-9 to TRBJ2-7; 7 bases line up with TRBD2. This CDR3 contains 15 residues. Germline CDR1 SEHNR, CDR2 FQNEAQ (reference sequence). V shed 1 base, J shed 1 base, and the junction held 4 bases outside the gene matches. CDR3 loop: CASSLEGGGSYEQYF. CDR3 DNA: TGTGCCAGCAGCTTAGAGGGCGGGGGTTCCTACGAGCAGTACTTC.

The chain's CDR3 is CASATGASPLHF. The CDR3 nucleotides are TGTGCCAGTGCGACAGGGGCTTCACCCCTCCACTTT. The chain employs TRBV27 and TRBJ1-6, with 8 nucleotides matching TRBD1. After removal of 9 bases from V and 9 bases from J, the junction contained 4 bases not matched to a gene. Germline CDR1 and CDR2: MNHEY and SMNVEV (reference sequence). This CDR3 region has 12 residues.

The chain employs TRBV5-4 and TRBJ2-4; D call uncertain. The CDR3 covers 14 residues. Deletions cut 1 base from V and 4 bases from J, with 9 bases between. Germline CDR1 reads SGHNT; CDR2 reads YYREEE (reference sequence). The CDR3 protein is CASSLYVSKNIQYF. CDR3 nucleotide sequence: TGTGCCAGCAGCTTGTATGTCAGTAAAAACATTCAGTACTTC.

V is TRBV27 and J is TRBJ1-2, with 8 bases aligning to TRBD1. CDR3 length equals 13 residues. Germline-derived CDR1 and CDR2 are MNHEY and SMNVEV (reference sequence). The trim removed 4 bases at V and 8 bases at J, leaving 6 bases unmatched. CDR3 region: CASSSGQGRGYTF. Written as DNA, the CDR3 is TGTGCCAGCAGTTCCGGACAGGGCAGGGGCTACACCTTC.

The V and J genes are TRBV5-6 and TRBJ2-7; 13 positions match TRBD2. The CDR3 runs to 14 residues. V lost 5 bases and J lost 4; bases outside the gene matches: 3. Germline V gives CDR1 SGHDT, CDR2 YYEEEE. CDR3 in amino acids: CASRGTSGTYEQYF. The CDR3 bases are TGTGCCAGCAGAGGGACTAGCGGGACTTACGAGCAGTACTTC.

This chain links TRBV6-5 with TRBJ2-3; possibly TRBD2 for D (6 bases). CDR1 MNHEY and CDR2 SVGAGI come from the germline V gene. This CDR3 has 14 residues. With 5 bases removed from V and 2 bases from J, the gap between germline ends came to 11 bases. CDR3 sequence (DNA): TGTGCCAGCAGTCGGGGGAGCCCCACAGATACGCAGTATTTT. Protein product: CASSRGSPTDTQYF.

This clone was seen only once. The rearrangement links TRBV6-6 to TRBJ1-1, with D uncertain. V shed 7 bases and J shed 8 bases, with 11 bases lying between them. The CDR3 is 11 residues long. Per germline, CDR1 MNHNY and CDR2 SVGAGI (reference sequence). CDR3: CASITAGEAFF. As DNA, the CDR3 is TGTGCCAGCATCACCGCGGGGGAAGCTTTCTTT.

The CDR3 loop reads CASMTTGWGEKLFF. The CDR3 DNA sequence: TGTGCCAGCATGACGACAGGGTGGGGTGAAAAACTGTTTTTT. This chain links TRBV6-5 with TRBJ1-4, with 7 bases fitting TRBD1. The V gene's germline CDR1 is MNHEY and CDR2 SVGAGI. CDR3 length: 14 residues. V shed 7 bases and J 7 bases; nucleotides not matched to a gene: 9.

The rearrangement uses TRBV7-2 and TRBJ1-1, with a weak D call TRBD1 (6 bases). This CDR3 contains 13 residues. Germline V lookup: CDR1 SGHTA, CDR2 FQGNSA. V was clipped by 5 bases and J by 1 base, with 8 bases between them. The CDR3 protein is CASSRDKNTEAFF. The CDR3 DNA is TGTGCCAGCAGCCGGGACAAGAACACTGAAGCTTTCTTT.

The V call is TRBV7-8, the J call TRBJ1-4; a possible D gene is TRBD1 (5 bases). Germline CDR1 is SGHVS and CDR2 is FQNEAQ. Trimming removed 4 bases at V and 3 bases at J, with 24 bases between. The CDR3 runs to 19 residues. For the CDR3, the DNA is TGTGCCAGCAGCTCCCCAAACCGGGCCTCAGGCAGGGCTAATGAAAAACTGTTTTTT. Amino acids: CASSSPNRASGRANEKLFF.

This clone appeared once. The rearrangement uses TRBV7-9 and TRBJ2-6; 9 bases line up with TRBD1. CDR1 SEHNR and CDR2 FQNEAQ come from the germline V gene (reference sequence). Germline trimming cut 0 bases from V and 4 bases from J; bases unmatched to any gene: 10. The CDR3 sequence is 19 residues long. CDR3 bases: TGTGCCAGCAGCTTAGCCCACACAGGGGGCGTTCAAGGGGCCAACGTCCTGACTTTC. This translates into CASSLAHTGGVQGANVLTF. The whole variable domain, filled in from reference TRBV7-9 and TRBJ2-6, reads DTGVSQNPRHKITKRGQNVTFRCDPISEHNRLYWYRQTLGQGPEFLTYFQNEAQLEKSRLLSDRFSAERPKGSFSTLEIQRTEQGDSAMYLCASSLAHTGGVQGANVLTFGAGSRLTVL.

This chain connects TRBV5-4 to TRBJ1-2; D unresolved. Trimming took 4 bases from V and 5 from J, leaving 15 bases between them. This CDR3 is built from 14 residues. Germline assignment: CDR1 SGHNT and CDR2 YYREEE (reference sequence). CDR3 sequence: CASSHPTLTYGYTF. The CDR3 bases are TGTGCCAGCAGCCATCCTACGCTTACTTATGGCTACACCTTC. Combining the CDR3 with reference TRBV5-4 and TRBJ1-2 gives the whole variable domain ETGVTQSPTHLIKTRGQQVTLRCSSQSGHNTVSWYQQALGQGPQFIFQYYREEENGRGNFPPRFSGLQFPNYSSELNVNALELDDSALYLCASSHPTLTYGYTFGSGTRLTVV.

The chain employs TRBV5-1 and TRBJ2-1; D is perhaps TRBD2 (5 bases). The CDR3 spans 16 residues. The V end lost 4 bases, the J end lost 3 bases, and 17 bases lay between the germline ends. Germline V gives CDR1 SGHRS, CDR2 YFSETQ. The DNA of the CDR3 is TGCGCCAGCAGCGGACTTGGTAAACGGAGCTACAATGAGCAGTTCTTC. This sequence encodes CASSGLGKRSYNEQFF.

The chain employs TRBV7-8 and TRBJ2-3, with D perhaps TRBD2 (6 bases). Germline V gives CDR1 SGHVS, CDR2 FQNEAQ. Trimming shortened V by 3 bases and J by 2 bases, and 15 bases separated the two germline ends. The CDR3 is 16 residues long. The CDR3 region is CASSFRELANTDTQYF. In nucleotides, the CDR3 is TGTGCCAGCAGCTTCCGGGAGCTAGCGAACACAGATACGCAGTATTTT. Together with reference TRBV7-8 and TRBJ2-3, the CDR3 gives the full variable domain: GAGVSQSPRYKVAKRGQDVALRCDPISGHVSLFWYQQALGQGPEFLTYFQNEAQLDKSGLPSDRFFAERPEGSVSTLKIQRTQQEDSAVYLCASSFRELANTDTQYFGPGTRLTVL.

V is TRBV5-5 and J is TRBJ1-2; TRBD1 is a possible D gene (6 bases). Trimming left V 3 bases short and J 3 bases short, with 15 bases between. This CDR3 region has 15 residues. Germline-derived CDR1 and CDR2 are SGHKS and YYEKEE (reference sequence). CDR3 coding DNA: TGTGCCAGCAGCTATTACGGGGGGCGCGACTATGGCTACACCTTC. This translates into CASSYYGGRDYGYTF.

V usage is TRBV7-9 and J usage is TRBJ2-7; 8 positions agree with TRBD2. The CDR3 has 14 amino acids. The germline V gene encodes CDR1 SEHNR and CDR2 FQNEAQ (reference sequence). V dropped 5 bases and J dropped 3; count of bases not matched to a gene: 6. CDR3 residues: CASSPAGVNYEQYF. CDR3 in DNA: TGTGCCAGCAGCCCAGCGGGGGTGAACTACGAGCAGTACTTC.

This clone showed up just once. This chain links TRBV6-2 or TRBV6-3 with TRBJ1-1; 11 positions match TRBD1. The germline CDR1 and CDR2 sequences are MNHEY and SVGEGT. With 6 bases clipped from V and 0 bases from J, the junction kept 9 bases outside the gene matches. The CDR3 length is 17 residues. The CDR3 sequence is CASSPGQGAGMNTEAFF. The CDR3 region has the DNA TGTGCCAGCAGCCCTGGACAGGGGGCTGGAATGAACACTGAAGCTTTCTTT.